The 17 T cell receptor beta chains presented below share a single source sample, sequenced in a study of type 1 regulatory T cells. Antigens of these TCRs are unknown. One entry per CDR3 protein, called by TCRdb with MiXCR from the reads. Here the sample spans over 55,000 distinct CDR3 sequences, roughly half being singletons. Sequenced input: cultured non-Tr1 T cells, either the whole culture or a sorted T cell fraction (not recorded which). The receptor source for this set is a human donor in good health.

The chain uses TRBV7-2 and TRBJ1-2; D may be TRBD1 (5 bases). Germline V gives CDR1 SGHTA, CDR2 FQGNSA. Trimming shortened V by 7 bases and J by 2 bases, and 17 bases separated the two germline ends. CDR3 length: 15 amino acids. CDR3 amino acids: CASNGRGGLNYGYTF. CDR3 DNA: TGTGCCAGCAACGGGAGGGGAGGGCTGAACTATGGCTACACCTTC.

The chain recombines TRBV5-6 with TRBJ1-6; 10 nucleotides match TRBD1. The trim removed 4 bases at V and 5 bases at J, leaving 6 bases unmatched. CDR3 length: 16 residues. CDR1 is SGHDT, CDR2 YYEEEE, per germline. CDR3 nucleotide sequence: TGTGCCAGCAGCCGAACCGGGACAGGGGATAATTCACCCCTCCACTTT. Amino acid sequence: CASSRTGTGDNSPLHF.

Worth noting for this clonotype: Germline is not matched at one junction end, which may reflect a read error. V and J are TRBV29-1 and TRBJ1-2; tentative D call: TRBD1 (5 bases). This CDR3 region has 16 residues. The germline CDR1 and CDR2 sequences are SQVTM and ANQGSEA. CDR3 nucleotides: TGCAGCGTTGAAGATCAGGGAGGGACTTGGGGCTATGACTACACCTTC. Amino acids: CSVEDQGGTWGYDYTF.

The V gene is TRBV20-1, the J gene TRBJ2-7; 9 bases are shared with TRBD2. Germline V CDR1 and CDR2: DFQATT, SNEGSKA (reference sequence). The CDR3 extends over 15 amino acids. V lost 1 base and J lost 3; bases outside the gene matches: 7. CDR3 protein: CSARGGGGDLYEQYF. As DNA, the CDR3 is TGCAGTGCTAGAGGAGGCGGGGGGGACCTCTACGAGCAGTACTTC.

The chain is built from TRBV5-1 and TRBJ2-5; the match to TRBD1 covers 12 bases. The trim removed 4 bases at V and 5 bases at J, leaving 6 bases unmatched. The CDR3 length is 15 residues. Germline loops: CDR1 SGHRS, CDR2 YFSETQ. The CDR3 sequence: CASSAGDRGQETQYF. Written as DNA, the CDR3 is TGCGCCAGCAGCGCGGGGGACAGGGGGCAGGAGACCCAGTACTTC.

The CDR3 bases are TGTGCTAGTGGCCCCGACAAGTTAGCCGGGGAGCTGTTTTTT. Amino acid sequence: CASGPDKLAGELFF. The chain has TRBV12-5 and TRBJ2-2; D not certain. The CDR3 is 14 amino acids. The germline V and J ends were trimmed by 6 bases and 6 bases, with 14 bases remaining between them. Per germline, CDR1 LGHNT and CDR2 FRNRAP. Based on the CDR3 plus reference TRBV12-5 and TRBJ2-2, the full variable domain is DARVTQTPRHKVTEMGQEVTMRCQPILGHNTVFWYRQTMMQGLELLAYFRNRAPLDDSGMPKDRFSAEMPDATLATLKIQPSEPRDSAVYFCASGPDKLAGELFFGEGSRLTVL.

With regard to this clonotype: Relative to the germline gene, one junction end is altered; a read error may explain this. This chain connects TRBV4-3 to TRBJ1-5; D gene uncertain. The CDR3 extends over 13 amino acids. Germline values: CDR1 LGHNA, CDR2 YSLEER. The chain's CDR3 is CASSQQLGQPQHF. In nucleotides, the CDR3 is TGCGCAAGCAGCCAACAACTGGGACAGCCCCAGCATTTT.

This clonotype was observed a few times. V and J are TRBV7-2 and TRBJ2-3; 9 bases line up with TRBD2. Trimming took 0 bases from V and 3 from J; bases not matched to a gene: 7. Germline loops: CDR1 SGHTA, CDR2 FQGNSA. The CDR3 sequence is 17 residues long. The CDR3 here is CASSLASGGGVTDTQYF. The CDR3 nucleotides read TGTGCCAGCAGCTTAGCGTCGGGCGGGGGGGTAACAGATACGCAGTATTTT. Full variable domain (remainder filled in from reference TRBV7-2 and TRBJ2-3): GAGVSQSPSNKVTEKGKDVELRCDPISGHTALYWYRQSLGQGLEFLIYFQGNSAPDKSGLPSDRFSAERTGGSVSTLTIQRTQQEDSAVYLCASSLASGGGVTDTQYFGPGTRLTVL.

CDR3 DNA sequence: TGTGCCAGCAGTTACTTCGGAGACAGGGTGAAAGGCTACACCTTC. Protein product: CASSYFGDRVKGYTF. The chain couples TRBV6-5 to TRBJ1-2; the match to TRBD1 covers 7 bases. Trimming cost V 1 base and J 8 bases; bases outside gene matches: 10. The germline gives CDR1 MNHEY, CDR2 SVGAGI. This CDR3 has 15 residues.

The chain uses TRBV13 and TRBJ1-2; no reliable D call. Germline CDR1 reads PRHDT; CDR2 reads FYEKMQ (reference sequence). V shed 2 bases and J shed 0 bases, with 4 bases lying between them. The CDR3 consists of 13 residues. The CDR3 DNA reads as TGTGCCAGCAGCTTAACAACTAACTATGGCTACACCTTC. As protein: CASSLTTNYGYTF.

This clonotype came up a few times. CDR3 in amino acids: CASSSQGQALGEQYF. CDR3 in DNA: TGCGCCAGCAGCTCTCAGGGACAGGCTCTCGGCGAGCAGTACTTC. This chain joins TRBV5-1 and TRBJ2-7; 8 bases agree with TRBD1. Germline V lookup: CDR1 SGHRS, CDR2 YFSETQ. V trimming: 3 bases; J trimming: 6 bases; junction bases outside the gene matches: 11. This CDR3 contains 15 residues. The whole variable domain, filled in from reference TRBV5-1 and TRBJ2-7, reads KAGVTQTPRYLIKTRGQQVTLSCSPISGHRSVSWYQQTPGQGLQFLFEYFSETQRNKGNFPGRFSGRQFSNSRSEMNVSTLELGDSALYLCASSSQGQALGEQYFGPGTRLTVT.

CDR3 protein: CASSGSRGGVSTDTQYF. CDR3 DNA sequence: TGTGCCAGCAGCGGGTCACGTGGGGGGGTGAGCACAGATACGCAGTATTTT. The chain uses TRBV2 and TRBJ2-3, with TRBD2 matching 7 bases. This CDR3 comprises 17 residues. V trimming: 6 bases; J trimming: 0 bases; junction bases outside the gene matches: 12. Looked up from germline, CDR1 is SNHLY and CDR2 is FYNNEI. Looking up the rest from reference TRBV2 and TRBJ2-3 gives the full variable domain: EPEVTQTPSHQVTQMGQEVILRCVPISNHLYFYWYRQILGQKVEFLVSFYNNEISEKSEIFDDQFSVERPDGSNFTLKIRSTKLEDSAMYFCASSGSRGGVSTDTQYFGPGTRLTVL.

This clonotype was picked up many times. This chain joins TRBV18 and TRBJ1-4; D is perhaps TRBD1 (6 bases). V lost 3 bases to trimming and J lost 8 bases, with 16 bases between them. Per germline, CDR1 KGHSH and CDR2 LQKENI. The CDR3 has 15 residues. The CDR3 protein is CASSPLGGTKEKLFF. As DNA, the CDR3 is TGTGCCAGCTCACCCCTCGGGGGGACAAAGGAAAAACTGTTTTTT. Full variable domain (missing parts from reference TRBV18 and TRBJ1-4): NAGVMQNPRHLVRRRGQEARLRCSPMKGHSHVYWYRQLPEEGLKFMVYLQKENIIDESGMPKERFSAEFPKEGPSILRIQQVVRGDSAAYFCASSPLGGTKEKLFFGSGTQLSVL.

The chain employs TRBV7-9 and TRBJ2-3, with D perhaps matching TRBD2 (7 bases). This CDR3 region has 16 residues. The V end lost 2 bases, the J end lost 5 bases, and 17 bases lay between the germline ends. The germline CDR1 and CDR2 sequences are SEHNR and FQNEAQ (reference sequence). CDR3: CASSLLVGGARDTQYF. Here the CDR3 DNA reads TGTGCCAGCAGCTTATTAGTAGGGGGGGCCAGAGATACGCAGTATTTT.

V gene TRBV10-3 combines with J gene TRBJ1-1; 11 bases agree with TRBD1. The germline V gene encodes CDR1 ENHRY and CDR2 SYGVKD. CDR3 length: 15 amino acids. V shed 6 bases, J shed 4 bases, and the junction held 7 bases outside the gene matches. The CDR3 is CAIRDRGLSSTEAFF. CDR3 coding DNA: TGTGCCATCAGGGACAGGGGGCTCTCGAGCACTGAAGCTTTCTTT.

This clonotype was detected only a few times. The V gene is TRBV3-1, the J gene TRBJ2-4, with no clear D. This CDR3 has 15 amino acids. V lost 2 bases and J 0 bases, leaving 8 bases between the germline ends. Germline values: CDR1 LGHDT, CDR2 YNNKEL (reference sequence). The CDR3 nucleotides are TGTGCCAGCAGCCAACGAACGCCAGCCAAAAACATTCAGTACTTC. It is translated as CASSQRTPAKNIQYF.

This chain joins TRBV12-3 or TRBV12-4 and TRBJ1-6; D is perhaps TRBD1 (5 bases). V shed 7 bases and J shed 10 bases, with 17 bases lying between them. This CDR3 has 14 residues. The CDR3 nucleotides read TGTGCCAGCACCGCCGGAAATCGGGGCTCACCCCTCCACTTT. It codes for CASTAGNRGSPLHF.